The rows below give T cell receptor beta chains drawn from one sample of a study of PD-1 blockade in classical Hodgkin lymphoma. Sequencing was performed with immunoSEQ multiplex PCR; in TCRdb, only in-frame clones are kept and a portion is missing. The sample has roughly 40,000 clones, around nine tenths seen once. Sample: peripheral blood mononuclear cells (PBMCs), taken at baseline. These receptors all come from a human donor with classical Hodgkin lymphoma. Both conserved end residues are part of each CDR3. D genes are given only for firm matches. Clone size is shown for a subset of rows, as once, few, many or a class of expanded clone.

clone_size	d_call	v_call	j_call	cdr3_aa	cdr3_nt
NA	NA	TRBV5-1	TRBJ2-6	CASSFSRSGANVLTF	TGCGCCAGCAGCTTTAGCAGGTCTGGGGCCAACGTCCTGACTTTC
NA	NA	TRBV7-8	TRBJ1-6	CASSLASQGTGSPLHF	TGTGCCAGCAGCTTAGCGTCCCAGGGGACTGGGTCACCCCTCCACTTT
NA	TRBD2	TRBV9	TRBJ2-1	CASSSSGTSGKTYNEQFF	TGTGCCAGCAGCAGCTCCGGGACTAGCGGGAAGACCTACAATGAGCAGTTCTTC
once	TRBD2	TRBV5-1	TRBJ2-2	CASSLWTSRTGELFF	TGCGCCAGCAGCTTGTGGACTAGTCGCACCGGGGAGCTGTTTTTT
NA	NA	TRBV18	TRBJ1-1	CASSPLPSPDTEAFF	TGTGCCAGCTCACCACTCCCCAGCCCCGACACTGAAGCTTTCTTT
NA	TRBD1	TRBV5-1	TRBJ1-2	CASSNTGAASYGYTF	TGCGCCAGCAGCAACACAGGGGCCGCATCCTATGGCTACACCTTC
NA	NA	TRBV6-1	TRBJ1-3	CAAGTSGNTIYF	TGTGCCGCAGGGACCTCCGGAAACACCATATATTTT
NA	TRBD2	TRBV5-1	TRBJ2-1	CASSRGTSGASDNEQFF	TGCGCCAGCAGCAGGGGGACTAGCGGGGCTAGCGACAATGAGCAGTTCTTC
NA	NA	TRBV5-1	TRBJ2-3	CASSLEEGRRTDTQYF	TGCGCCAGCAGCTTGGAGGAAGGAAGACGCACAGATACGCAGTATTTT
once	TRBD1	TRBV5-1	TRBJ1-1	CASSSGQPNTEAFF	TGCGCCAGCAGCTCGGGACAGCCTAACACTGAAGCTTTCTTT
NA	NA	TRBV10-2	TRBJ2-7	CASTIGTERSRFNYEQYF	TGCGCCAGCACGATAGGGACGGAACGATCCCGATTTAACTACGAGCAGTACTTC
NA	NA	TRBV19	TRBJ2-4	CASSRTQAGKNIQYF	TGTGCCAGTAGTCGTACCCAGGCGGGCAAAAACATTCAGTACTTC
NA	NA	TRBV6-6	TRBJ2-1	CASSSARRNEQFF	TGTGCCAGCAGCTCCGCCCGACGAAATGAGCAGTTCTTC
NA	TRBD1	TRBV19	TRBJ1-5	CASKGDRGSNQPQHF	TGTGCCAGTAAGGGGGACAGGGGTAGCAATCAGCCCCAGCATTTT
NA	TRBD1	TRBV4-1	TRBJ1-1	CASSPGTGATEAFF	TGCGCCAGCAGCCCCGGGACAGGGGCCACTGAAGCTTTCTTT
NA	TRBD1	TRBV18	TRBJ1-4	CASSPRQGTTNEKLFF	TGTGCCAGCTCACCCCGACAGGGGACCACTAATGAAAAACTGTTTTTT